Described below is a single TCR beta chain sequence and its context. Its cognate antigen is unknown. These data originate in a study of long-term antiretroviral therapy in people with HIV. General study results and limits: Controls had broader CDR3 length ranges than HIV repertoires did. Collection spanned 2004 to 2017; ART regimens may be less effective than current ones. Regardless of time point, clones expanded before ART dominated the repertoire.

The immunoSEQ assay was v3.0, run at survey level. TCRdb's copy holds only in-frame clones and misses some; the assay was immunoSEQ multiplex PCR. Of tens of thousands of clones in the sample, 80% were seen once. Per donor, a minimum of one pre-ART and a minimum of two post-ART PBMC samples were available. With 3 bases clipped from V and 5 bases from J, the junction kept 8 bases outside the gene matches. The CDR3 has 15 amino acids. Germline CDR1 reads SGHTA; CDR2 reads FQGNSA. Sequenced here: unsorted PBMCs, sampled 3.4 years after starting antiretroviral therapy. The V gene is TRBV7-2, the J gene TRBJ1-2; TRBD1 matches 8 bases. The TCR comes from a man aged 25-45 years with HIV. The CDR3 DNA reads as TGTGCCAGCAGCTTCCAGGACAGGGAAATTTATGGCTACACCTTC. Translation gives CASSFQDREIYGYTF.